This is a list of T cell receptor beta chains from one sample in a study of cytomegalovirus exposure and HLA in healthy donors. Assay: immunoSEQ multiplex PCR; the TCRdb copy retains only in-frame clones and omits some. This sample carries 50,000 to 65,000 clones, approximately 82% of them seen once, and the ten largest clones take roughly 25%. Sequencing used PBMCs. The origin of the receptors is a woman aged 35 to 49 in good health and CMV-seropositive. Each CDR3 is given with its conserved first and last residue. The order of the fields is J gene, clone size, D gene, V gene, CDR3 DNA, CDR3 protein. D genes are given only for firm matches. Rows give clone size only sometimes, using once, few, many, or a class for an expanded clone.

J: TRBJ2-2; size: NA; D: NA; V: TRBV13; DNA: TGTGCCAGCAGCTTAAGTGCCCTAAATCGGGAGCTGTTTTTT; CDR3: CASSLSALNRELFF
J: TRBJ1-4; size: NA; D: NA; V: TRBV29-1; DNA: TGCAGCGTTGGTAGAGGGGGAACTAATGAAAAACTGTTTTTT; CDR3: CSVGRGGTNEKLFF
J: TRBJ2-3; size: few; D: TRBD2; V: TRBV7-3; DNA: TGTGCCAGCAGCTTGTCTAGCGGGGGGGTTTCAGATACGCAGTATTTT; CDR3: CASSLSSGGVSDTQYF
J: TRBJ2-3; size: NA; D: TRBD2; V: TRBV7-3; DNA: TGTGCCAGCAGCTTAGTGGCGGGGGGCACAGATACGCAGTATTTT; CDR3: CASSLVAGGTDTQYF
J: TRBJ2-7; size: NA; D: NA; V: TRBV20-1; DNA: TGCAGTGCTTCGGACTTGTACGAGCAGTACTTC; CDR3: CSASDLYEQYF
J: TRBJ2-5; size: few; D: NA; V: TRBV4-3; DNA: TGCGCCAGCAGCCACACCGGAACGTCGGGGGAAGAGACCCAGTACTTC; CDR3: CASSHTGTSGEETQYF
J: TRBJ2-2; size: NA; D: TRBD1; V: TRBV13; DNA: TGTGCCAGCAGCTTAAAACTGGGACAGGACACCGGGGAGCTGTTTTTT; CDR3: CASSLKLGQDTGELFF
J: TRBJ1-3; size: NA; D: NA; V: TRBV29-1; DNA: TGCAGCGTTGAAGTCAACTCTGGAAACACCATATATTTT; CDR3: CSVEVNSGNTIYF
J: TRBJ2-2; size: NA; D: NA; V: TRBV19; DNA: TGTGCCAGTAGGGTAATCAGTCGGGGGACCGGGGAGCTGTTTTTT; CDR3: CASRVISRGTGELFF
J: TRBJ2-2; size: few; D: TRBD2; V: TRBV7-9; DNA: TGTGCCAGCAGGGACCCCAGCGGGGGGGCTGCCGGGGAGCTGTTTTTT; CDR3: CASRDPSGGAAGELFF
J: TRBJ1-3; size: NA; D: NA; V: TRBV30; DNA: TGTGCCTGGAGTCGGGTTCTCTCTGGAAACACCATATATTTT; CDR3: CAWSRVLSGNTIYF
J: TRBJ1-5; size: NA; D: NA; V: TRBV6-1; DNA: TGTGCCACCTGGGGGGGGATGGGCAATCAGCCCCAGCATTTT; CDR3: CATWGGMGNQPQHF
J: TRBJ1-5; size: few; D: NA; V: TRBV18; DNA: TGTGCCAGCTCATCGGGGGGGAGGGCTCAGCCCCAGCATTTT; CDR3: CASSSGGRAQPQHF
J: TRBJ1-1; size: once; D: NA; V: TRBV10-3; DNA: TGTGCCATCAAGGGGGTCATGAACACTGAAGCTTTCTTT; CDR3: CAIKGVMNTEAFF
J: TRBJ2-2; size: NA; D: NA; V: TRBV6-5; DNA: TGTGCCAGCAGTTATCAGGACACCGGGGAGCTGTTTTTT; CDR3: CASSYQDTGELFF
J: TRBJ2-2; size: NA; D: NA; V: TRBV9; DNA: TGTGCCAGCAGCTCCTCACCGGGACAACCGAACACCGGGGAGCTGTTTTTT; CDR3: CASSSSPGQPNTGELFF
J: TRBJ1-1; size: NA; D: TRBD1; V: TRBV5-1; DNA: TGCGCCAGCAGCTTGCAAATAGGACAGGGGGCCACTGAAGCTTTCTTT; CDR3: CASSLQIGQGATEAFF
J: TRBJ1-1; size: NA; D: NA; V: TRBV5-1; DNA: TGCGCCAGCAGCTTGGATAGAAACACTGAAGCTTTCTTT; CDR3: CASSLDRNTEAFF
J: TRBJ1-1; size: NA; D: TRBD1; V: TRBV6-5; DNA: TGTGCCAGCAGACGACAGGGGCCGAACACTGAAGCTTTCTTT; CDR3: CASRRQGPNTEAFF
J: TRBJ1-2; size: few; D: NA; V: TRBV7-9; DNA: TGTGCCAGCAGCCCCATGAAGGGAGGGGGCTACACCTTC; CDR3: CASSPMKGGGYTF
J: TRBJ2-7; size: NA; D: TRBD2; V: TRBV7-2; DNA: TGTGCCAGCAGCTTAGTCGCCAGCGGGGGCAGCTCCTACGAGCAGTACTTC; CDR3: CASSLVASGGSSYEQYF
J: TRBJ2-1; size: NA; D: NA; V: TRBV7-3; DNA: TGTGCCAGCAGCTCGCGTAGAGACAGGCCGTTCTTC; CDR3: CASSSRRDRPFF
J: TRBJ1-2; size: few; D: TRBD1; V: TRBV19; DNA: TGTGCCAGTAGGAGGACAGGGGGTAACTATGGCTACACCTTC; CDR3: CASRRTGGNYGYTF
J: TRBJ2-3; size: NA; D: TRBD2; V: TRBV5-5; DNA: TGTGCCAGCAGCTTGGGTGGTCTAGCGGGGGTGGATACGCAGTATTTT; CDR3: CASSLGGLAGVDTQYF
J: TRBJ2-3; size: NA; D: NA; V: TRBV5-1; DNA: TGCGCCAGCAGCTTTACGGACATTAGCACAGATACGCAGTATTTT; CDR3: CASSFTDISTDTQYF
J: TRBJ1-5; size: NA; D: NA; V: TRBV19; DNA: TGTGCCAGTAACGACCGGTCGGAGCATAATCAGCCCCAGCATTTT; CDR3: CASNDRSEHNQPQHF
J: TRBJ1-5; size: NA; D: NA; V: TRBV18; DNA: TGTGCCAGCTCAACGTACAGGGACAAGGGCAATCAGCCCCAGCATTTT; CDR3: CASSTYRDKGNQPQHF
J: TRBJ2-7; size: NA; D: TRBD2; V: TRBV18; DNA: TGTGCCAGCTCACCACCGACCGGGGGGCTAGCGGGGGGCTACGAGCAGTACTTC; CDR3: CASSPPTGGLAGGYEQYF
J: TRBJ1-2; size: NA; D: TRBD1; V: TRBV9; DNA: TGTGCCAGCAGCCCCTCCTCAGGGACAGCTAACTATGGCTACACCTTC; CDR3: CASSPSSGTANYGYTF
J: TRBJ1-2; size: once; D: TRBD1; V: TRBV5-1; DNA: TGCGCCAGCAGGGCTCAGGGGGCTGGTGGCTACACCTTC; CDR3: CASRAQGAGGYTF
J: TRBJ1-5; size: NA; D: NA; V: TRBV29-1; DNA: TGCAGCGTTGATGGCGGACTTAATCAGCCCCAGCATTTT; CDR3: CSVDGGLNQPQHF
J: TRBJ1-4; size: NA; D: NA; V: TRBV27; DNA: TGTGCCAGCAGCTCCGGGACATTAAGTGAAAAACTGTTTTTT; CDR3: CASSSGTLSEKLFF
J: TRBJ1-6; size: NA; D: NA; V: TRBV10-3; DNA: TGTGCCAACTCGCCCACGGGAGGTAATGACGGTTCACCCCTCCACTTT; CDR3: CANSPTGGNDGSPLHF
J: TRBJ1-5; size: NA; D: NA; V: TRBV6-1; DNA: TGTGCCAGCAGTCAACTAGCCCTCAACCAGCCCCAGCATTTT; CDR3: CASSQLALNQPQHF
J: TRBJ1-1; size: NA; D: NA; V: TRBV19; DNA: TGTGCCAGTAGTACCGACAGATTTATGAACACTGAAGCTTTCTTT; CDR3: CASSTDRFMNTEAFF
J: TRBJ1-1; size: few; D: NA; V: TRBV5-1; DNA: TGCGCCAGCAGCTTGGAGGCCAGGTACACTGAAGCTTTCTTT; CDR3: CASSLEARYTEAFF
J: TRBJ2-1; size: NA; D: NA; V: TRBV4-2; DNA: TGTGCCAGCAGCCAAGAGGAGGCGGGGTGGCCCTACAATGAGCAGTTCTTC; CDR3: CASSQEEAGWPYNEQFF
J: TRBJ1-6; size: NA; D: NA; V: TRBV6-5; DNA: TGTGCCAGCAGTTACTCGCGACAGAAAAATTCACCCCTCCACTTT; CDR3: CASSYSRQKNSPLHF
J: TRBJ2-1; size: NA; D: TRBD1; V: TRBV27; DNA: TGTGCCAGCAGTTTTTGGACAGGGATCAATGAGCAGTTCTTC; CDR3: CASSFWTGINEQFF
J: TRBJ2-7; size: NA; D: TRBD1; V: TRBV6-1; DNA: TGTGCCAGCAGTCGGGACAGGTCGCTGGGTCGGCAGTACTTC; CDR3: CASSRDRSLGRQYF